A selection of T cell receptor beta chains follows, all from one sample in a study of shared clonotypes between healthy human individuals. Assay: immunoSEQ multiplex PCR; the TCRdb copy retains only in-frame clones and omits some. The table has around 180,000 clones, approximately 92% seen once. The sample consisted of naive CD4+ T cells sorted from blood. These receptors all come from a woman aged 25 to 39 in good health. CDR3s include the opening cysteine and the closing phenylalanine or tryptophan. The order of the fields is V gene, clone size, J gene, D gene, CDR3 DNA, CDR3 protein. A D gene is named only where the DNA matches it firmly. Size is omitted from some rows. Given values are once, few, many or a class for expanded clones.

v_call: TRBV6-7
clone_size: .
j_call: TRBJ2-1
d_call: .
cdr3_nt: TGTGCCAGACCCCACCGGCCAGATTACAATGAGCAGTTCTTC
cdr3_aa: CARPHRPDYNEQFF

v_call: TRBV28
clone_size: .
j_call: TRBJ2-7
d_call: .
cdr3_nt: TGTGCCAGCAACAGGGCCTACGAGCAGTACTTC
cdr3_aa: CASNRAYEQYF

v_call: TRBV28
clone_size: .
j_call: TRBJ1-1
d_call: TRBD1
cdr3_nt: TGTGCCAGCAGTCAAGGGGGCGTGAACACTGAAGCTTTCTTT
cdr3_aa: CASSQGGVNTEAFF

v_call: TRBV5-1
clone_size: .
j_call: TRBJ2-3
d_call: .
cdr3_nt: TGCGCCAGCAGCTTGACAAGAGATACGCAGTATTTT
cdr3_aa: CASSLTRDTQYF

v_call: TRBV4-1
clone_size: .
j_call: TRBJ2-5
d_call: .
cdr3_nt: TGCGCCAGCAGCCAATTCGTTGGAGGGGCGTGGGAGACCCAGTACTTC
cdr3_aa: CASSQFVGGAWETQYF

v_call: TRBV28
clone_size: .
j_call: TRBJ2-7
d_call: .
cdr3_nt: TGTGCCAGCAGTCTACAGGGCCACGAGCAGTACTTC
cdr3_aa: CASSLQGHEQYF

v_call: TRBV30
clone_size: .
j_call: TRBJ1-5
d_call: .
cdr3_nt: TGTGCCTGGAGTAGGGGAGGGAGCAATCAGCCCCAGCATTTT
cdr3_aa: CAWSRGGSNQPQHF

v_call: TRBV29-1
clone_size: .
j_call: TRBJ1-1
d_call: .
cdr3_nt: TGCAGCGTTGAAGTACAGTGGAACACTGAAGCTTTCTTT
cdr3_aa: CSVEVQWNTEAFF

v_call: TRBV10-2
clone_size: .
j_call: TRBJ1-3
d_call: .
cdr3_nt: TGCGCCAGCAGTGAGTTTCGCTGGCCAGGGGTTTCCGGAAACACCATATATTTT
cdr3_aa: CASSEFRWPGVSGNTIYF

v_call: TRBV28
clone_size: .
j_call: TRBJ1-1
d_call: .
cdr3_nt: TGTGCCAGCAGTTCCGGGGGCTGGTCGGACACTGAAGCTTTCTTT
cdr3_aa: CASSSGGWSDTEAFF

v_call: TRBV19
clone_size: .
j_call: TRBJ1-5
d_call: .
cdr3_nt: TGTGCCAGTAGTATAGGTGGCAGAAAATCTAGCAATCAGCCCCAGCATTTT
cdr3_aa: CASSIGGRKSSNQPQHF

v_call: TRBV5-1
clone_size: .
j_call: TRBJ2-2
d_call: .
cdr3_nt: TGCGCCAGCAGGGAGGGGGAAAACACCGGGGAGCTGTTTTTT
cdr3_aa: CASREGENTGELFF

v_call: TRBV6-5
clone_size: once
j_call: TRBJ2-7
d_call: .
cdr3_nt: TGTGCCAGCAGTTACTCCATAATTGACTCCTACGAGCAGTACTTC
cdr3_aa: CASSYSIIDSYEQYF

v_call: TRBV6-1
clone_size: few
j_call: TRBJ2-7
d_call: .
cdr3_nt: TGTGCCAGCAGTGAAGGGTCGGGGGGCCTAAGAATCAGATTC
cdr3_aa: CASSEGSGGLRIRF

v_call: TRBV5-1
clone_size: .
j_call: TRBJ1-4
d_call: .
cdr3_nt: TGCGCCAGCAGCTTGGAGGAGGGCCGAGAAAAACTGTTTTTT
cdr3_aa: CASSLEEGREKLFF

v_call: TRBV19
clone_size: .
j_call: TRBJ2-7
d_call: .
cdr3_nt: TGTGCCAGTAGTATGGTAGGGACACCCCGAATCTACGAGCAGTACTTC
cdr3_aa: CASSMVGTPRIYEQYF

v_call: TRBV19
clone_size: once
j_call: TRBJ2-7
d_call: .
cdr3_nt: TGTGCCAGTAGTAAACCGGGATTTGGCGGGTCCGAGCAGTACTTC
cdr3_aa: CASSKPGFGGSEQYF

v_call: TRBV28
clone_size: .
j_call: TRBJ1-3
d_call: .
cdr3_nt: TGTGCCAGCAGTTTATCCCCAGCCCTCAGGGGCTCTGGAAACACCATATATTTT
cdr3_aa: CASSLSPALRGSGNTIYF

v_call: TRBV28
clone_size: .
j_call: TRBJ2-6
d_call: TRBD2
cdr3_nt: TGTGCCAGCAGTTTATGGCCTAGCGGGAGGGGCCCTGGGGCCAACGTCCTGACTTTC
cdr3_aa: CASSLWPSGRGPGANVLTF

v_call: TRBV10-3
clone_size: .
j_call: TRBJ1-2
d_call: .
cdr3_nt: TGTGCCATCAGTGAGTCGTCACCCGCCTATGGCTACACCTTC
cdr3_aa: CAISESSPAYGYTF

v_call: TRBV5-1
clone_size: .
j_call: TRBJ1-2
d_call: .
cdr3_nt: TGCGCCAGCAGATCCAGTCTTCAGACATGGGGCTACACCTTC
cdr3_aa: CASRSSLQTWGYTF

v_call: TRBV15
clone_size: few
j_call: TRBJ1-2
d_call: TRBD1
cdr3_nt: TGTGCCACCAGCAGAGAAGGACAGGGCTATGGCTACACCTTC
cdr3_aa: CATSREGQGYGYTF

v_call: TRBV7-9
clone_size: .
j_call: TRBJ2-1
d_call: TRBD2
cdr3_nt: TGTGCCAGCAGCTTCAAAAGGACTAGCGGGAGAACAACCTACAATGAGCAGTTCTTC
cdr3_aa: CASSFKRTSGRTTYNEQFF

v_call: TRBV28
clone_size: .
j_call: TRBJ2-7
d_call: TRBD1
cdr3_nt: TGTGCCAGCAGTTTTGGGACAGAGTACGAGCAGTACTTC
cdr3_aa: CASSFGTEYEQYF

v_call: TRBV6-5
clone_size: .
j_call: TRBJ2-7
d_call: .
cdr3_nt: TGTGCCAGCAGTACGGCGACGAACCCATATTGGCAGTACTTC
cdr3_aa: CASSTATNPYWQYF

v_call: TRBV5-1
clone_size: .
j_call: TRBJ1-3
d_call: .
cdr3_nt: TGCGCCAGCAGCTTGGCGGTAGGCGGCGCGGGCTCTGGAAACACCATATATTTT
cdr3_aa: CASSLAVGGAGSGNTIYF

v_call: TRBV5-1
clone_size: once
j_call: TRBJ2-5
d_call: .
cdr3_nt: TGCGCCAGCAGCCGCGGGACAGTCCAAGAGACCCAGTACTTC
cdr3_aa: CASSRGTVQETQYF

v_call: TRBV2
clone_size: .
j_call: TRBJ1-5
d_call: TRBD1
cdr3_nt: TGTGCCAGCAGTTCCGACAGGGATCAGCCCCAGCATTTT
cdr3_aa: CASSSDRDQPQHF

v_call: TRBV28
clone_size: .
j_call: TRBJ1-4
d_call: TRBD1
cdr3_nt: TGTGCCAGCCTACGGACAGGGGATGAAAAACTGTTTTTT
cdr3_aa: CASLRTGDEKLFF

v_call: TRBV5-1
clone_size: .
j_call: TRBJ2-7
d_call: TRBD1
cdr3_nt: TGCGCCAGCAGCTGGGGACAGACCTACGAGCAGTACTTC
cdr3_aa: CASSWGQTYEQYF

v_call: TRBV28
clone_size: .
j_call: TRBJ1-2
d_call: TRBD1
cdr3_nt: TGTGCCAGCAGGCTGGGAGGGGGCGTCTATGGCTACACCTTC
cdr3_aa: CASRLGGGVYGYTF

v_call: TRBV7-2
clone_size: .
j_call: TRBJ2-7
d_call: TRBD2
cdr3_nt: TGTGCCAGCAGCCCCCGCTTACTAGCGGGAGGACACTACGAGCAGTACTTC
cdr3_aa: CASSPRLLAGGHYEQYF

v_call: TRBV15
clone_size: few
j_call: TRBJ2-7
d_call: .
cdr3_nt: TGTGCCACCAGCAGAGATCTTCTGAACGAGCAGTACTTC
cdr3_aa: CATSRDLLNEQYF

v_call: TRBV10-3
clone_size: .
j_call: TRBJ1-1
d_call: .
cdr3_nt: TGTGCCATCACCGCGGGGACGGCGGACACTGAAGCTTTCTTT
cdr3_aa: CAITAGTADTEAFF

v_call: TRBV2
clone_size: .
j_call: TRBJ2-1
d_call: TRBD2
cdr3_nt: TGTGCCACCGACCGGGGGGGGAGCTCCTACAATGAGCAGTTCTTC
cdr3_aa: CATDRGGSSYNEQFF

v_call: TRBV10-2
clone_size: .
j_call: TRBJ1-2
d_call: .
cdr3_nt: TGCGCCAGCACCGAAAACGACAGACGGCAAGGCTATGGCTACACCTTC
cdr3_aa: CASTENDRRQGYGYTF

v_call: TRBV27
clone_size: few
j_call: TRBJ1-5
d_call: .
cdr3_nt: TGTGCCAGCAGTTACAGGCACAATCAGCCCCAGCATTTT
cdr3_aa: CASSYRHNQPQHF

v_call: TRBV7-8
clone_size: .
j_call: TRBJ1-5
d_call: .
cdr3_nt: TGTGCCAGCAGCTTAACAGGGCCTACCAATCAGCCCCAGCATTTT
cdr3_aa: CASSLTGPTNQPQHF

v_call: TRBV27
clone_size: .
j_call: TRBJ1-2
d_call: TRBD1
cdr3_nt: TGTGCCAGCAGTCCGGGGGACAGCGGGACCTATGGCTACACCTTC
cdr3_aa: CASSPGDSGTYGYTF

v_call: TRBV2
clone_size: .
j_call: TRBJ2-7
d_call: TRBD1
cdr3_nt: TGTGCCAGCGGGGGACAGGGGGCGTACGAGCAGTACTTC
cdr3_aa: CASGGQGAYEQYF

v_call: TRBV28
clone_size: .
j_call: TRBJ2-7
d_call: .
cdr3_nt: TGTGCCAGCAGCCTTGAATCCTACGAGCAGTACTTC
cdr3_aa: CASSLESYEQYF

v_call: TRBV5-4
clone_size: .
j_call: TRBJ1-4
d_call: .
cdr3_nt: TGTGCCAGCAACCAAAAAGGGGTTGGTACTGAAAAACTGTTTTTT
cdr3_aa: CASNQKGVGTEKLFF

v_call: TRBV18
clone_size: few
j_call: TRBJ2-7
d_call: TRBD1
cdr3_nt: TGTGCCAGCTCACCTGGGGACAGCTCCTACGAGCAGTACTTC
cdr3_aa: CASSPGDSSYEQYF

v_call: TRBV9
clone_size: .
j_call: TRBJ2-1
d_call: TRBD1
cdr3_nt: TGTGCCAGCAGCTTCCTCCCGGGACAGGGAATCAATGAGCAGTTCTTC
cdr3_aa: CASSFLPGQGINEQFF

v_call: TRBV29-1
clone_size: .
j_call: TRBJ2-7
d_call: TRBD1
cdr3_nt: TGCAGCGTTTCCGGACAGGCCTACGAGCAGTACTTC
cdr3_aa: CSVSGQAYEQYF

v_call: TRBV19
clone_size: .
j_call: TRBJ2-2
d_call: .
cdr3_nt: TGTGCCAGTAGTATTGGGGGGGCTGGCGGGGAGCTGTTTTTT
cdr3_aa: CASSIGGAGGELFF

v_call: TRBV27
clone_size: .
j_call: TRBJ2-7
d_call: .
cdr3_nt: TGTGCCAGCAGTTCCCACGGGACGCCTCCCTACGAGCAGTACTTC
cdr3_aa: CASSSHGTPPYEQYF

v_call: TRBV2
clone_size: .
j_call: TRBJ2-1
d_call: TRBD1
cdr3_nt: TGTGCCAGCAGCACCGGGACAGGGGTTTCTCTTCACAATGAGCAGTTCTTC
cdr3_aa: CASSTGTGVSLHNEQFF

v_call: TRBV1
clone_size: .
j_call: TRBJ2-3
d_call: .
cdr3_nt: TGCACCAGCAGCCAAAAAAGGGAGCCTTGGACTAGCGAGACAACCACAGATACGCAGTATTTT
cdr3_aa: CTSSQKREPWTSETTTDTQYF